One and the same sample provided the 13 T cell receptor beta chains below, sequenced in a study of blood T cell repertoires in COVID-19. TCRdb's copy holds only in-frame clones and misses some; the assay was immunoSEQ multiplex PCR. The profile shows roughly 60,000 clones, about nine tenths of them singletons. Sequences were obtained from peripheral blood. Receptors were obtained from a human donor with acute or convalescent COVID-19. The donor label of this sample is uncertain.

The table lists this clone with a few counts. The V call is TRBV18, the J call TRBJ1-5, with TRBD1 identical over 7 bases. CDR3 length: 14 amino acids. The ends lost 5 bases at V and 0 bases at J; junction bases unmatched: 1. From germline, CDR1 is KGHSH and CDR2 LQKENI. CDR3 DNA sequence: TGTGCCAGCTCAGGGACAGATAGCAATCAGCCCCAGCATTTT. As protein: CASSGTDSNQPQHF. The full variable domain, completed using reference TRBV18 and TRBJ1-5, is NAGVMQNPRHLVRRRGQEARLRCSPMKGHSHVYWYRQLPEEGLKFMVYLQKENIIDESGMPKERFSAEFPKEGPSILRIQQVVRGDSAAYFCASSGTDSNQPQHFGDGTRLSIL.

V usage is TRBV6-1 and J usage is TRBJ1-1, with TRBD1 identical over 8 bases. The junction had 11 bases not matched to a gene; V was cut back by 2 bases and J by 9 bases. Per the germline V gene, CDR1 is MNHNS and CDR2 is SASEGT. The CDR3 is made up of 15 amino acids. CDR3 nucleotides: TGTGCCAGCAGTGAAAGGACAGGGCCTGAATCGCAAGCTTTCTTT. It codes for CASSERTGPESQAFF.

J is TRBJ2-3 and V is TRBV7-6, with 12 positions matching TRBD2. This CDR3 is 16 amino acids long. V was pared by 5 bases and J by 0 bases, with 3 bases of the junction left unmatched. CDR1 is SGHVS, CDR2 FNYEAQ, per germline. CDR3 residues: CASSPGTSGSTDTQYF. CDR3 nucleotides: TGTGCCAGCAGCCCGGGGACTAGCGGGAGCACAGATACGCAGTATTTT.

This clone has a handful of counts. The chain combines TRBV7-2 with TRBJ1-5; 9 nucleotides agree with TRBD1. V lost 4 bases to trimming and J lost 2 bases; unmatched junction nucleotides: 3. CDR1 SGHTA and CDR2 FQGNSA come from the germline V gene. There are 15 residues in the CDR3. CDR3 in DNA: TGTGCCAGCAGCTCGGGACAGGGAGGCAATCAGCCCCAGCATTTT. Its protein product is CASSSGQGGNQPQHF.

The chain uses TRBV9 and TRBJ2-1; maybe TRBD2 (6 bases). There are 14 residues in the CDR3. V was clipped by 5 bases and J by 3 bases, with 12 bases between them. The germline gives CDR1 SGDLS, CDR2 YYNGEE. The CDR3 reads CASRRGMGYNEQFF. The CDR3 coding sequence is TGTGCCAGCAGACGGGGGATGGGCTACAATGAGCAGTTCTTC. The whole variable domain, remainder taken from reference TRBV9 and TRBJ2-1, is DSGVTQTPKHLITATGQRVTLRCSPRSGDLSVYWYQQSLDQGLQFLIQYYNGEERAKGNILERFSAQQFPDLHSELNLSSLELGDSALYFCASRRGMGYNEQFFGPGTRLTVL.

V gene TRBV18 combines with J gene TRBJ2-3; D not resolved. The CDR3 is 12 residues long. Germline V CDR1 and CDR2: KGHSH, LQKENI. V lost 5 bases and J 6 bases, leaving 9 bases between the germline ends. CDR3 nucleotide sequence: TGTGCCAGCTCAGCACGTGAGGATACGCAGTATTTT. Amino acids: CASSAREDTQYF.

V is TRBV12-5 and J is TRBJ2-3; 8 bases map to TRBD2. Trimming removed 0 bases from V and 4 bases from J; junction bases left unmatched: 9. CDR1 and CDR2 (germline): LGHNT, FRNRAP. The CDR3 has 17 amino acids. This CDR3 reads CASGLVRGGRQADTQYF. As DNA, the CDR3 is TGTGCTAGTGGTTTGGTACGGGGCGGGAGGCAAGCAGATACGCAGTATTTT.

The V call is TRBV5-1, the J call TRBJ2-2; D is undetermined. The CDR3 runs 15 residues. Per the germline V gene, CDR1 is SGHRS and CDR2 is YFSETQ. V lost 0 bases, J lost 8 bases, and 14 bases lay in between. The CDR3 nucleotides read TGCGCCAGCAGCTTGGAGGAGACTCGCTCTGGGGAGCTGTTTTTT. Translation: CASSLEETRSGELFF.

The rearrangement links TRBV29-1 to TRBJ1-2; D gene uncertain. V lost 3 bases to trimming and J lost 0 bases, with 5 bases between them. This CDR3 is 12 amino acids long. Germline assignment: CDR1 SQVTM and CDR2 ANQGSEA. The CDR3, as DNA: TGCAGCGTTGAGGAGGCTAACTATGGCTACACCTTC. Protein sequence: CSVEEANYGYTF.

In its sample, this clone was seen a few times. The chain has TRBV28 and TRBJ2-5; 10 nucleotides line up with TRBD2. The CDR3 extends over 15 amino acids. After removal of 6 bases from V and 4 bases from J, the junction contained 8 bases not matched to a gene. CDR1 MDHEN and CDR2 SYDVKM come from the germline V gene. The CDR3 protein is CASRRTSGTGETQYF. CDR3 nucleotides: TGTGCCAGCAGGCGGACTAGCGGAACGGGAGAGACCCAGTACTTC.

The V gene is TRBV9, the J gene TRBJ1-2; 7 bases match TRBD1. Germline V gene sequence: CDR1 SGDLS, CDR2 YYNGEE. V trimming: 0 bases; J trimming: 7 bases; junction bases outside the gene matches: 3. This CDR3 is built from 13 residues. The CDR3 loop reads CASSVVGGVGYTF. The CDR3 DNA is TGTGCCAGCAGCGTAGTAGGGGGCGTTGGCTACACCTTC.

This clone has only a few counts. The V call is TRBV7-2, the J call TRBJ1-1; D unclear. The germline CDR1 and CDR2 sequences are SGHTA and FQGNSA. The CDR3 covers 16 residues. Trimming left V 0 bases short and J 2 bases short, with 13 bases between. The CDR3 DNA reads TGTGCCAGCAGCTTAGCCTTTCTATCGGGAAACACTGAAGCTTTCTTT. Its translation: CASSLAFLSGNTEAFF.

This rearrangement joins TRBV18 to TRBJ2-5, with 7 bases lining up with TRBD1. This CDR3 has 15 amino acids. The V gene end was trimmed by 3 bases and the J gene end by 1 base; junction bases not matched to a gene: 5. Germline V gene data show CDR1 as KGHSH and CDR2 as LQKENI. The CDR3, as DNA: TGTGCCAGCTCACCCCAACAGGGGCCCCAAGAGACCCAGTACTTC. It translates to CASSPQQGPQETQYF.